A selection of T cell receptor beta chains follows, all from one sample in a study of T cells in localized non-small cell lung cancer. Profiling relied on immunoSEQ multiplex PCR, and the TCRdb table lists in-frame clones only, not all of them. This table has 20,000 to 25,000 clones, approximately 86% appearing once. The specimen was PBMCs, collected before any cancer treatment. The origin of the receptors is a man aged 35-69 years with stage II squamous cell lung carcinoma. Each CDR3 is given with its conserved first and last residue. D genes are given only for firm matches. Size tells how often a clone was seen (once, few, many) or the class of an expanded clone, and some rows leave it out.

CDR3 | DNA | V | D | J | size
CASSLADGVSPLHF | TGCGCCAGCAGCTTGGCCGATGGGGTGTCACCCCTCCACTTT | TRBV5-1 | . | TRBJ1-6 | once
CASSFDRGGAFF | TGTGCCAGCAGCTTTGACCGGGGTGGAGCTTTCTTT | TRBV5-4 | . | TRBJ1-1 | .
CASSLNGDTIYF | TGTGCCAGCAGCTTAAACGGGGACACCATATATTTT | TRBV11-2 | . | TRBJ1-3 | .
CSVEAFRANTGELFF | TGCAGCGTTGAAGCCTTCAGAGCGAACACCGGGGAGCTGTTTTTT | TRBV29-1 | . | TRBJ2-2 | .
CASSPGLIYSYNEQFF | TGTGCCAGCTCGCCTGGACTGATTTACTCCTACAATGAGCAGTTCTTC | TRBV18 | . | TRBJ2-1 | .
CASSPPVGSEKGGEQYF | TGTGCCAGCAGCCCCCCGGTCGGGAGCGAGAAAGGGGGCGAGCAGTACTTC | TRBV2 | . | TRBJ2-7 | .
CATLDTDPDTQYF | TGTGCCACGCTGGACACAGACCCAGATACGCAGTATTTT | TRBV2 | . | TRBJ2-3 | .
CASSSRTGELFF | TGTGCCAGCAGTTCTCGCACAGGGGAACTGTTTTTT | TRBV7-9 | TRBD1 | TRBJ1-4 | once
CASSSRQALGETQYF | TGTGCCAGCAGTTCGCGACAGGCCTTAGGAGAGACCCAGTACTTC | TRBV27 | . | TRBJ2-5 | .
CASSLSRGESEAFF | TGTGCCAGCAGCTTATCACGAGGGGAATCTGAAGCTTTCTTT | TRBV7-2 | . | TRBJ1-1 | .
CASSQAGGLGDTQYF | TGCGCCAGCAGCCAAGCGGGGGGCCTAGGAGATACGCAGTATTTT | TRBV4-1 | . | TRBJ2-3 | once
CASGRDGSYEQYF | TGCGCCAGCGGCCGGGACGGCTCCTACGAGCAGTACTTC | TRBV5-1 | . | TRBJ2-7 | .
CASSLGTISSTDTQYF | TGTGCCAGCAGCCTAGGGACAATTTCTAGCACAGATACGCAGTATTTT | TRBV14 | . | TRBJ2-3 | .
CASSKDPMMEQYF | TGTGCCAGCAGCAAGGACCCTATGATGGAGCAGTACTTC | TRBV21-1 | . | TRBJ2-7 | .
CASRQTSVSGELFF | TGTGCCAGCAGACAAACTAGCGTTAGCGGGGAGCTGTTTTTT | TRBV6-4 | TRBD2 | TRBJ2-2 | .
CASRPGALNEKLFF | TGTGCCAGCAGACCCGGGGCCCTTAATGAAAAACTGTTTTTT | TRBV6-6 | . | TRBJ1-4 | .
CASSLLGAEETQYF | TGTGCCAGCAGTTTACTGGGGGCGGAAGAGACCCAGTACTTC | TRBV27 | . | TRBJ2-5 | .
CASNLGGNEQFF | TGTGCCAGCAATCTAGGGGGTAACGAGCAGTTCTTC | TRBV6-1 | . | TRBJ2-1 | .
CASSFDRWNTEAFF | TGTGCCAGCAGCTTCGACAGATGGAACACTGAAGCTTTCTTT | TRBV7-9 | . | TRBJ1-1 | .
CASSGLLAGNTGEQFF | TGTGCCAGCAGTGGCCTACTAGCGGGAAATACCGGCGAGCAGTTCTTC | TRBV6-1 | TRBD2 | TRBJ2-1 | .
CASSPGTSFTEAFF | TGTGCCAGCAGTCCTGGGACATCTTTCACTGAAGCTTTCTTT | TRBV27 | . | TRBJ1-1 | .
CASSSLLAGEETQYF | TGTGCCAGCAGTTCTCTACTAGCGGGAGAGGAGACCCAGTACTTC | TRBV27 | TRBD2 | TRBJ2-5 | .
CASSQAGFVSYEQYF | TGTGCCAGCAGCCAAGCAGGATTTGTCTCCTACGAGCAGTACTTC | TRBV14 | . | TRBJ2-7 | .
CASGLGPQHF | TGTGCCAGTGGACTGGGGCCCCAGCATTTT | TRBV19 | . | TRBJ1-5 | .